The source of this TCR beta chain is a study of CD8 T cells in ankylosing spondylitis. Study results and caveats: Several of the motif variants were reported before in synovial fluid and blood from reactive arthritis. Disease-linked clones bore a CD8+ phenotype and were relatively rare in peripheral blood. For ankylosing spondylitis blood, a TCR beta motif of under ten highly homologous variants appeared characteristic. Matched ankylosing spondylitis synovial fluid reportedly showed significant enrichment of disease-linked clones.

Germline V gives CDR1 LGHDT, CDR2 YNNKEL (reference sequence). The CDR3 covers 15 residues. Losses at the gene ends were 2 bases for V and 6 bases for J; bases not matched to a gene: 7. Libraries for TCR beta were made by quantitative 5'-RACE with molecular barcodes. TCRdb recomputed calls from the 5' RACE reads with MiXCR, one row per CDR3 protein. The table lists around 890,000 distinct CDR3 sequences, 12% of them singletons. Regarding this clonotype: Its specificity is unknown.

This chain joins TRBV3-1 and TRBJ1-1, with 9 bases identical to TRBD1. Sequencing was performed on blood, either unsorted or a sorted T cell fraction (not recorded which). The receptor's source is a male donor with ankylosing spondylitis. The chain's CDR3 is CASSQRGQGSPEAFF. The CDR3 DNA is TGTGCCAGCAGCCAACGGGGACAGGGTTCCCCTGAAGCTTTCTTT.